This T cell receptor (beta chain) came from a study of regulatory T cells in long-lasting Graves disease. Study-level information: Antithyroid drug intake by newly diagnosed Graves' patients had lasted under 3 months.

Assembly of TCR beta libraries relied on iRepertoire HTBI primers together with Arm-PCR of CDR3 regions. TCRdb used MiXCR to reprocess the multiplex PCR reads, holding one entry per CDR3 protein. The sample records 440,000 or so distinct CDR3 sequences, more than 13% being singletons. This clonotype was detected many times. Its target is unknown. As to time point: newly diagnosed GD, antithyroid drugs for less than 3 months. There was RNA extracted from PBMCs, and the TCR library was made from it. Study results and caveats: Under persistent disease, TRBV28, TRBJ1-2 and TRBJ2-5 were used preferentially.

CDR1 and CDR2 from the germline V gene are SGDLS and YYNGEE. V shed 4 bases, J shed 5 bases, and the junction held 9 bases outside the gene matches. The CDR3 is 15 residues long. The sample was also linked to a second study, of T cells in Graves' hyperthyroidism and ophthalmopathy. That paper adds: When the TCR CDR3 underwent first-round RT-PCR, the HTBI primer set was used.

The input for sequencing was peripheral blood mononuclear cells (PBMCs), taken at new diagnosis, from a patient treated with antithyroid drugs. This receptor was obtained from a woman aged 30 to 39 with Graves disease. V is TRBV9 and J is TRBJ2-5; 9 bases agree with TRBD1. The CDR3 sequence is CASSTQQGAGETQYF. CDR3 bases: TGTGCCAGCAGCACACAACAGGGGGCGGGGGAGACCCAGTACTTC.